The 2 T cell receptor beta chains below were found in one sample sequenced in a study of shared clonotypes between healthy human individuals. Libraries were prepared by immunoSEQ multiplex PCR; TCRdb keeps only in-frame clonotypes and omits some of them. The table lists more than 1.2 million clones, 98% of them singletons. The specimen was naive CD4+ T cells sorted from blood. The subset is: CD45RA+ positively selected. Source of these receptors: a man aged 25-40 years in good health.

The chain employs TRBV7-2 and TRBJ2-2, with 8 bases matching TRBD1. Per germline, CDR1 SGHTA and CDR2 FQGNSA. This CDR3 comprises 16 residues. V shed 1 base, J shed 3 bases, and the junction held 4 bases outside the gene matches. The CDR3 loop is CASSLGQGAYTGELFF. The DNA for the CDR3 is TGTGCCAGCAGCTTAGGGCAGGGGGCATACACCGGGGAGCTGTTTTTT. Supplemented by reference TRBV7-2 and TRBJ2-2, the full variable domain reads GAGVSQSPSNKVTEKGKDVELRCDPISGHTALYWYRQSLGQGLEFLIYFQGNSAPDKSGLPSDRFSAERTGGSVSTLTIQRTQQEDSAVYLCASSLGQGAYTGELFFGEGSRLTVL.

The CDR3 region is CSVDRNLGDTQYF. In DNA form, the CDR3 reads TGCAGCGTCGACAGGAATCTCGGAGATACGCAGTATTTT. V gene TRBV29-1 combines with J gene TRBJ2-3; maybe TRBD1 (6 bases). CDR3 length: 13 amino acids. The V end lost 6 bases, the J end lost 5 bases, and 15 bases lay between the germline ends. From germline, CDR1 is SQVTM and CDR2 ANQGSEA.